A selection of T cell receptor beta chains follows, all from one sample in a study of patients with pleural tuberculosis. TCRdb passed the reads through MiXCR, listing each CDR3 protein once. The repertoire holds around 50,000 distinct CDR3 sequences, with about 7.9% as singletons. The source is a human donor with pleural tuberculosis. Each CDR3 is given with its conserved first and last residue. A D gene is named only where the DNA matches it firmly. Clone size, where shown, is once, few, many, or a class for clones that have expanded.

many | 15 | TRBJ2-1 | TRBV28 | TRBD2 | TGTGCCAGCAGGCCTACTAGCGGGAATTACAATGAGCAGTTCTTC | CASRPTSGNYNEQFF
many | 17 | TRBJ2-1 | TRBV18 | TRBD2 | TGTGCCAGCTCACCATCACGGGGGAGCGGGAATTACAATGAGCAGTTCTTC | CASSPSRGSGNYNEQFF
NA | 13 | TRBJ2-7 | TRBV2 | NA | TGTGCCAGCAGTGAGTTGGGGGGCGCAGAGCAGTACTTC | CASSELGGAEQYF
many | 15 | TRBJ2-3 | TRBV3-1 | NA | TGTGCCAGCAGCCCAGACGGCATGGGCGCAGATACGCAGTATTTT | CASSPDGMGADTQYF
many | 14 | TRBJ1-2 | TRBV20-1 | NA | TGCAGTGCTAGCGCTCGAGGAGGGAGGGACGGCTACACCTTC | CSASARGGRDGYTF
many | 13 | TRBJ2-1 | TRBV11-2 | TRBD1 | TGTGCCAGCAGCGAACAGGGGTACAATGAGCAGTTCTTC | CASSEQGYNEQFF
few | 12 | TRBJ2-2 | TRBV11-1 | NA | TGTGCCAGCAGCGGAGACTACGAACGGCTGTTTTTT | CASSGDYERLFF
many | 14 | TRBJ2-3 | TRBV20-1 | NA | TGCAGTGCTAATAGTCCCGCTAGCACAGATACGCAGTATTTT | CSANSPASTDTQYF
many | 17 | TRBJ2-3 | TRBV2 | TRBD2 | TGTGCCAGCAGTGAAGACTATGGACTAGCGGGCACAGATACGCAGTATTTT | CASSEDYGLAGTDTQYF
many | 12 | TRBJ2-5 | TRBV6-5 | NA | TGTGCCAGCAGTTACTCGCAAGAGACCCAGTACTTC | CASSYSQETQYF
NA | 17 | TRBJ2-3 | TRBV11-1 | NA | TGTGCCAGCAGCTTAGGTTTTTGGCAGACCTCAACAGATACGCAGTATTTT | CASSLGFWQTSTDTQYF
NA | 16 | TRBJ2-1 | TRBV12-3/TRBV12-4 | TRBD2 | TGTGCCAGCAGTTTAGCGATGGTAGCGGGAGCCAATGAGCAGTTCTTC | CASSLAMVAGANEQFF
few | 15 | TRBJ2-2 | TRBV19 | NA | TGTGCCAGTATTGCCGGGACGGCGAACACCGGGGAGCTGTTTTTT | CASIAGTANTGELFF
many | 15 | TRBJ2-2 | TRBV12-3/TRBV12-4 | NA | TGTGCCAGCAGTATTACTAGTGGGAACACCGGGGAGCTGTTTTTT | CASSITSGNTGELFF
many | 13 | TRBJ2-7 | TRBV10-3 | NA | TGTGCCGCGTTCGGGCAGGGGAACTACGAGCAGTACTTC | CAAFGQGNYEQYF
few | 13 | TRBJ2-1 | TRBV19 | NA | TGTGCCAGTAGCACGCGGGGATACAATGAGCAGTTCTTC | CASSTRGYNEQFF
many | 15 | TRBJ2-5 | TRBV12-3/TRBV12-4 | NA | TGTGCCAGCAGTTTTGGGCCAGTAGGGGGGGAGACCCAGTACTTC | CASSFGPVGGETQYF
many | 15 | TRBJ2-7 | TRBV6-1 | NA | TGTGCCAGCAGTGAAAATGGTCCCCCCAGGGGAGAGCAGTACTTC | CASSENGPPRGEQYF
many | 15 | TRBJ2-3 | TRBV12-3/TRBV12-4 | NA | TGTGCCAGCAGCCCTTTACTCCGTCGCAATAGAACGCAGTATTTT | CASSPLLRRNRTQYF
many | 14 | TRBJ1-1 | TRBV25-1 | NA | TGTGCCAGCAGAGAAAGGGCAGTGAACACTGAAGCTTTCTTT | CASRERAVNTEAFF
many | 12 | TRBJ2-4 | TRBV27 | NA | TGTGCCAGCAGTCCCGGTGGGGACATTCAGTACTTC | CASSPGGDIQYF
NA | 15 | TRBJ1-1 | TRBV5-1 | TRBD1 | TGCGCCAGCAGTTGGACAGGGGGTAGGAACACTGAAGCTTTCTTT | CASSWTGGRNTEAFF
many | 14 | TRBJ2-3 | TRBV4-2 | NA | TGTGCCAGCAGCCAACGACCAAGCACAGATACGCAGTATTTT | CASSQRPSTDTQYF
many | 12 | TRBJ1-1 | TRBV11-2 | TRBD1 | TGTGCCAGCAGCCCAGGGGGGGCTGAAGCTTTCTTT | CASSPGGAEAFF
few | 17 | TRBJ2-7 | TRBV6-2/TRBV6-3 | TRBD2 | TGTGCCAGCAGTTACTCGAAGTCAAGGGGACTATCCTACGAGCAGTACTTC | CASSYSKSRGLSYEQYF
many | 13 | TRBJ1-1 | TRBV14 | NA | TGTGCCAGCAGCCCCTCTTTCGACACTGAAGCTTTCTTT | CASSPSFDTEAFF
NA | 13 | TRBJ2-5 | TRBV29-1 | NA | TGCAGCGTTGAAAGTGTAGGGCGAGAGACCCAGTACTTC | CSVESVGRETQYF
many | 15 | TRBJ2-3 | TRBV27 | NA | TGTGCCAGCAGTCCCCCAGGGAAGCGGGCAGATACGCAGTATTTT | CASSPPGKRADTQYF
many | 15 | TRBJ2-7 | TRBV6-2/TRBV6-3 | NA | TGTGCCAGCAGCTATTCGACCTCGAGCTCCTACGAGCAGTACTTC | CASSYSTSSSYEQYF
many | 14 | TRBJ1-1 | TRBV11-2 | TRBD1 | TGTGCCAGCAGCTTAGACAGGGGGAGCACTGAAGCTTTCTTT | CASSLDRGSTEAFF
NA | 15 | TRBJ2-7 | TRBV19 | TRBD2 | TGTGCCAGTAGTATCTGGACTAGCGACTCCTACGAGCAGTACTTC | CASSIWTSDSYEQYF
many | 15 | TRBJ2-4 | TRBV20-1 | NA | TGCAGTGCTTTCAGCAGGGGATCGGCCAAAAACATTCAGTACTTC | CSAFSRGSAKNIQYF
many | 14 | TRBJ2-1 | TRBV3-1 | NA | TGTGCCAGCAGCCAAGTCGCAGATTACAATGAGCAGTTCTTC | CASSQVADYNEQFF
many | 12 | TRBJ2-1 | TRBV29-1 | TRBD2 | TGCGTAGGAAGCGGGAGCTACAATGAGCAGTTCTTC | CVGSGSYNEQFF
NA | 13 | TRBJ2-5 | TRBV12-3/TRBV12-4 | NA | TGTGCCAGCAGTTTTCGGATGGGAGAGACCCAGTACTTC | CASSFRMGETQYF
many | 14 | TRBJ2-2 | TRBV19 | TRBD1 | TGTGCCAGTAGTGGGACAGCGAACACCGGGGAGCTGTTTTTT | CASSGTANTGELFF
few | 14 | TRBJ2-7 | TRBV28 | NA | TGTGCCAGCAGCTCACGGGACACCTTCTACGAGCAGTACTTC | CASSSRDTFYEQYF
NA | 16 | TRBJ2-1 | TRBV5-1 | TRBD1 | TGCGCCAGCAGCCCTCCCGGACAGGGGAAAGACAATGAGCAGTTCTTC | CASSPPGQGKDNEQFF
many | 14 | TRBJ1-1 | TRBV12-3/TRBV12-4 | NA | TGTGCCAGCAGTTTATGGGGATCGAACACTGAAGCTTTCTTT | CASSLWGSNTEAFF
many | 14 | TRBJ2-1 | TRBV12-3/TRBV12-4 | NA | TGTGCCAGCAGTTTGTCAGGTTCCCACAATGAGCAGTTCTTC | CASSLSGSHNEQFF
many | 13 | TRBJ1-2 | TRBV12-3/TRBV12-4 | NA | TGTGCCAGTTCACCGCAGGAGGGGAATGGCTACACCTTC | CASSPQEGNGYTF